This TCR beta chain was profiled in a study of blood T cell repertoires in COVID-19. Study at large: PBMCs, B-cell-depleted T cells, or T cells were the source of the cDNA or gDNA that made up the material.

Assay used: immunoSEQ multiplex PCR; TCRdb lists only in-frame clones, some missing. The sample carries about 320,000 clones, roughly 85% recorded once. This CDR3 contains 17 residues. The germline V gene has CDR1 MGHRA and CDR2 YSYEKL. J gave up 1 base and V 0 bases, and 7 bases lay outside the gene matches. Specimen: peripheral blood. The rearrangement joins TRBV4-1 to TRBJ1-1; TRBD1 matches 8 bases. The TCR comes from a human donor in a cohort sampled during active COVID-19. CDR3 in amino acids: CASSQDPRTGSNTEAFF. In DNA, the CDR3 is TGCGCCAGCAGCCAAGACCCCCGGACAGGGTCGAACACTGAAGCTTTCTTT.